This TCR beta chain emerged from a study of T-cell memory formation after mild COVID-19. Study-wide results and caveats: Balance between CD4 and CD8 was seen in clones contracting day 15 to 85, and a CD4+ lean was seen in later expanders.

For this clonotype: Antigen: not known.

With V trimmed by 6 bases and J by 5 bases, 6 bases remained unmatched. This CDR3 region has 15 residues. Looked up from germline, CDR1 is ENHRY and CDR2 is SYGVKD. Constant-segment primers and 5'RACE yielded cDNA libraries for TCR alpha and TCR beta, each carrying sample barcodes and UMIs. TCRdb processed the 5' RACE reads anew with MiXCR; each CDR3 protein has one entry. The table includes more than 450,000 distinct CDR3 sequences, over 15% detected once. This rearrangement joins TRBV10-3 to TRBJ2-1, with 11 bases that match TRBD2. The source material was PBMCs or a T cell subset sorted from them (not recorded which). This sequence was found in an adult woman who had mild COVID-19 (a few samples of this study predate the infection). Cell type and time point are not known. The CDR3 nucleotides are TGTGCCATCAGGAGGGTAGCGGGAGGGGACAATGAGCAGTTCTTC. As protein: CAIRRVAGGDNEQFF.